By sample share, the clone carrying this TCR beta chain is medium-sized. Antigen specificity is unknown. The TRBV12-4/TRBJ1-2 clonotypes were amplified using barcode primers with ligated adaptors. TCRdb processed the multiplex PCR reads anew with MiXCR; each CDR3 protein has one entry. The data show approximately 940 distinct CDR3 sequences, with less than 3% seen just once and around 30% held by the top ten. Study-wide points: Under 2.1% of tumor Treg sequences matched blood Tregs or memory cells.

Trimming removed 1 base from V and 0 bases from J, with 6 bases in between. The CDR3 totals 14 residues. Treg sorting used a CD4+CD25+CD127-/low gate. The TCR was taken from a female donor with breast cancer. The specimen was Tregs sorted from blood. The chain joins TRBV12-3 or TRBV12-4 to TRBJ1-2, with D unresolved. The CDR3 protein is CASSLGQSNYGYTF. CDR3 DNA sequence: TGTGCCAGCAGTTTAGGGCAGTCTAACTATGGCTACACCTTC.